This T cell receptor (beta chain) is from a study of cytomegalovirus exposure and HLA in healthy donors. Study overall: Earlier, fewer than 130 million unique TCR beta sequences were recovered from around 190 million T cells by an analysis. Findings and caveats of the study: There were some public TCRs occurring in many donors, but most TCR sequences were rare. Most of the TCR beta V segments (in an earlier analysis) were productive either about 87% or about 30% of the time.

The PCR made use of 60 Vbeta and 13 Jbeta primers. In the study's own analysis: In a later analysis, some 80 million unique TCR beta chains included roughly 11 million shared by two or more donors. Produced via immunoSEQ multiplex PCR; TCRdb's table is partial and in-frame only. V and J calls and clone size come straight from that table; D and trimming were deduced from the DNA. The sample consists of more than 130,000 clones, 80% of them appearing once. Concerning this clone: The target antigen is unknown.

The sequencing input was PBMCs. The TCR sequence derives from a male donor in good health and CMV-seronegative.

CDR3 amino acids: CASSGTGDGNTIYF. CDR3 nucleotides: TGCGCCAGCAGCGGAACAGGGGATGGAAACACCATATATTTT. This sequence joins TRBV5-1 and TRBJ1-3, with 7 bases lining up with TRBD1. With V trimmed by 4 bases and J by 3 bases, 4 bases remained unmatched. CDR1 is SGHRS and CDR2 is YFSETQ in the germline V gene. The CDR3 is made up of 14 amino acids.